The 31 T cell receptor beta chains listed next were all sequenced from one sample in a study of siplizumab effects on memory and regulatory T cells (dated by TCRdb to between 2018 and 2020). Library creation used the immunoSEQ multiplex PCR assay. TCRdb took this table from immuneACCESS and kept in-frame rearrangements with V and J called. Such tables lack part of the clones; where checked against another copy, unresolved V genes explain under half of the gap, and the rest is unexplained. Across this sample there are about 100,000 clones, with 85% to 95% seen only once. Roughly 1.3% of the sample is taken by the ten largest. Sequencing input: non-Treg CD4+ T cells sorted from blood. The sample's cell subset or site label, decoded: FACS-sorted unstimulated CD4+ non-regulatory T cells. Receptor source: a human donor in good health.

The J gene is TRBJ2-5, the V gene TRBV4-1; possible D gene TRBD1, 5 bases. Near its end, the DNA agrees better with TRBJ2-7, so the J call may be wrong. CDR1 is MGHRA, CDR2 YSYEKL, per germline. This CDR3 is 15 amino acids long. For the CDR3, the DNA is TGCGCCAGCAGCCAAGGACAGTCGGAAGCCTACGAGCAGTACTTC. Translated: CASSQGQSEAYEQYF.

This clone has a single count. The chain employs TRBV4-2 and TRBJ2-1; 12 bases align to TRBD2. CDR1 and CDR2 from the germline V gene are LGHNA and YNFKEQ. This CDR3 is 17 amino acids long. After removal of 1 base from V and 7 bases from J, the junction contained 8 bases not matched to a gene. CDR3 region: CASSQGLLAGGVNEQFF. The CDR3 DNA is TGTGCCAGCAGCCAAGGCCTACTAGCGGGAGGTGTGAATGAGCAGTTCTTC.

This chain connects TRBV2 to TRBJ1-5; no firm D call. This CDR3 comprises 13 residues. Deletions cut 7 bases from V and 5 bases from J, with 12 bases between. Germline V gene lookup returns CDR1 SNHLY and CDR2 FYNNEI. The CDR3 is CASTAHGDQPQHF. CDR3 in DNA: TGTGCCAGCACCGCCCATGGGGATCAGCCCCAGCATTTT.

The rearrangement uses TRBV18 and TRBJ2-3, with D possibly matching TRBD1 (6 bases). This CDR3 is built from 16 residues. The germline gives CDR1 KGHSH, CDR2 LQKENI. Trimming took 3 bases from V and 2 from J, leaving 15 bases between them. This chain's CDR3 is CASSPSVQGITDTQYF. As DNA, the CDR3 is TGTGCCAGCTCACCCTCGGTTCAGGGGATCACAGATACGCAGTATTTT.

This chain connects TRBV28 to TRBJ2-7; D gene uncertain. Germline V CDR1 and CDR2: MDHEN, SYDVKM. The V end lost 2 bases, the J end lost 2 bases, and 10 bases lay between the germline ends. CDR3 length: 14 amino acids. The CDR3 reads CASSLPAGPYEQYF. The CDR3 DNA sequence: TGTGCCAGCAGTTTACCGGCAGGACCCTACGAGCAGTACTTC.

The count of this clone is one. The rearrangement uses TRBV2 and TRBJ2-2; D could derive from TRBD1 or TRBD2 (6 bases each). CDR3 length: 16 amino acids. V dropped 4 bases and J dropped 6 bases, with 18 bases sitting between them. Per germline, CDR1 SNHLY and CDR2 FYNNEI. CDR3 bases: TGTGCCAGCAGTGTTCTCGGGGGCGCGGTCGCCGGGGAGCTGTTTTTT. This codes for CASSVLGGAVAGELFF.

The chain is built from TRBV19 and TRBJ1-1, with D tentatively TRBD1 (6 bases). This CDR3 region has 13 residues. Trimming cost V 9 bases and J 5 bases, with 16 bases left between them. The germline V gene has CDR1 LNHDA and CDR2 SQIVND (reference sequence). The CDR3: CASLDYRETEAFF. The CDR3 DNA follows: TGTGCCAGCCTAGATTACAGGGAAACTGAAGCTTTCTTT.

This rearrangement joins TRBV10-1 to TRBJ2-5, with 14 positions matching TRBD2. The CDR3 consists of 17 residues. Losses at the gene ends were 4 bases for V and 4 bases for J; bases not matched to a gene: 8. Per germline, CDR1 WNHNN and CDR2 SYGVQD (reference sequence). The CDR3 here is CASSAGTSGSVRETQYF. The CDR3 region has the DNA TGCGCCAGCAGTGCCGGGACTAGCGGGAGCGTGAGAGAGACCCAGTACTTC.

The CDR3 sequence is CASSRAGPSGSLGATGDTGELFF. The CDR3 DNA reads TGCGCCAGCAGCCGGGCAGGGCCTAGCGGGTCTTTGGGCGCGACTGGGGACACCGGGGAGCTGTTTTTT. The chain employs TRBV5-1 and TRBJ2-2; 8 nucleotides align to TRBD2. The CDR3 is 23 amino acids. The V and J ends lost 4 bases and 3 bases, in that order; junction bases with no gene match: 29. The V gene's germline CDR1 is SGHRS and CDR2 YFSETQ. The full variable domain, its missing parts supplied by reference TRBV5-1 and TRBJ2-2, is KAGVTQTPRYLIKTRGQQVTLSCSPISGHRSVSWYQQTPGQGLQFLFEYFSETQRNKGNFPGRFSGRQFSNSRSEMNVSTLELGDSALYLCASSRAGPSGSLGATGDTGELFFGEGSRLTVL.

The rearrangement uses TRBV11-3 and TRBJ2-3, with TRBD1 identical over 10 bases. Germline lookup yields CDR1 SGHNT and CDR2 YENEEA. The junction had 10 bases not matched to a gene; V was cut back by 5 bases and J by 5 bases. The CDR3 extends over 16 amino acids. CDR3 amino acids: CASSHSGTGAGDTQYF. The CDR3 region has the DNA TGTGCCAGCAGCCATTCCGGGACAGGGGCGGGAGATACGCAGTATTTT.

The chain joins TRBV18 to TRBJ2-5, with D perhaps TRBD1 or TRBD2 (5 bases each). Looked up from germline, CDR1 is KGHSH and CDR2 is LQKENI. The CDR3 runs to 15 residues. Trimming removed 4 bases from V and 1 base from J, with 13 bases in between. CDR3 residues: CASSRLRDGQETQYF. In DNA form, the CDR3 reads TGTGCCAGCTCACGACTCCGGGACGGCCAAGAGACCCAGTACTTC.

V usage is TRBV10-1 and J usage is TRBJ2-7, with D maybe TRBD1 (6 bases). CDR1 and CDR2 (germline): WNHNN, SYGVQD (reference sequence). V was pared by 2 bases and J by 3 bases, with 14 bases between. The CDR3 spans 15 residues. The CDR3 reads CASSETRDKIYEQYF. CDR3 in DNA: TGCGCCAGCAGTGAGACCCGGGACAAAATCTACGAGCAGTACTTC.

The gene calls are TRBV2 and TRBJ1-2; D perhaps matches TRBD1 (6 bases). The CDR3 is 12 residues long. Germline loops: CDR1 SNHLY, CDR2 FYNNEI. V was shortened by 9 bases and J by 4 bases, with 12 bases between the two germline ends. The CDR3 coding sequence is TGTGCCAGTTCGGGGGCGGGCTATGGCTACACCTTC. Translating it yields CASSGAGYGYTF.

In this sample, this clone turned up once. The rearrangement uses TRBV19 and TRBJ1-2, with a weak D call TRBD1 (5 bases). CDR3 length equals 13 residues. Deletions cut 5 bases from V and 8 bases from J, with 15 bases between. CDR1 LNHDA and CDR2 SQIVND come from the germline V gene (reference sequence). Here the CDR3 reads CASSGGPWRGYTF. CDR3 in DNA: TGTGCCAGTAGTGGGGGACCTTGGAGAGGCTACACCTTC.

The chain carries TRBV6-5 and TRBJ2-2; D gene unclear. From germline, CDR1 is MNHEY and CDR2 SVGAGI. CDR3 length: 13 amino acids. Trimming removed 5 bases from V and 5 bases from J, with 9 bases in between. This CDR3 reads CASSIGRTGELFF. In DNA form, the CDR3 reads TGTGCCAGCAGTATCGGAAGGACCGGGGAGCTGTTTTTT.

The chain links TRBV7-9 to TRBJ1-1, with 7 nucleotides matching TRBD1. The germline gives CDR1 SEHNR, CDR2 FQNEAQ (reference sequence). CDR3 length: 14 residues. V lost 2 bases, J lost 1 base, and 1 base stayed unmatched. The CDR3 DNA reads TGTGCCAGCAGCTTACGACAGGGGAACACTGAAGCTTTCTTT. The encoded protein is CASSLRQGNTEAFF.

The rearrangement joins TRBV9 to TRBJ2-7, with no clear D. V was shortened by 0 bases and J by 2 bases, with 18 bases between the two germline ends. The CDR3 has 17 amino acids. CDR1 and CDR2 from the germline V gene are SGDLS and YYNGEE. For the CDR3, the DNA is TGTGCCAGCAGCGTAGTAAGAGTGAACTGGAGCACCTACGAGCAGTACTTC. It codes for CASSVVRVNWSTYEQYF.

The rearrangement uses TRBV18 and TRBJ1-1, with D unclear. The germline gives CDR1 KGHSH, CDR2 LQKENI. This CDR3 has 17 amino acids. V gave up 3 bases and J gave up 4 bases, with 21 bases separating them. CDR3 DNA sequence: TGTGCCAGCTCACCCTCCCAGTTATCGTCAGGCAGCACTGAAGCTTTCTTT. Encoded protein: CASSPSQLSSGSTEAFF.

The genes are TRBV4-2 and TRBJ2-3, with D maybe TRBD2 (5 bases). From germline, CDR1 is LGHNA and CDR2 YNFKEQ. V lost 3 bases, J lost 1 base, and 14 bases lay in between. The CDR3 totals 16 residues. The DNA for the CDR3 is TGTGCCAGCAGCCAGGAAAGGACTCTTCGCACAGATACGCAGTATTTT. Its translation is CASSQERTLRTDTQYF.

V gene TRBV5-1 combines with J gene TRBJ1-3; 8 nucleotides agree with TRBD1. CDR1 is SGHRS and CDR2 is YFSETQ in the germline V gene. V lost 0 bases and J lost 1; bases outside the gene matches: 6. The CDR3 has 17 residues. The CDR3 region has the DNA TGCGCCAGCAGCTTGGTACCAGGGGGCGCGTCTGGAAACACCATATATTTT. This translates into CASSLVPGGASGNTIYF.

The chain links TRBV19 to TRBJ2-3; 9 bases are a match to TRBD2. This CDR3 has 15 residues. V dropped 7 bases and J dropped 6; count of bases not matched to a gene: 11. CDR1 and CDR2 from the germline V gene are LNHDA and SQIVND (reference sequence). The CDR3 DNA sequence: TGTGCCAGTAATGGGCTAGCGGGATTATTGGATACGCAGTATTTT. Encoded protein: CASNGLAGLLDTQYF.

This clone appeared once. V usage is TRBV6-6 and J usage is TRBJ2-2; possible D gene TRBD2, 6 bases. V lost 2 bases and J 9 bases, leaving 13 bases between the germline ends. The CDR3 is 14 residues long. Germline CDR1 reads MNHNY; CDR2 reads SVGAGI (reference sequence). The CDR3, as DNA: TGTGCCAGCAGTTACGCCGGAGGGCTTCGGGAGCTGTTTTTT. Translation gives CASSYAGGLRELFF.

V is TRBV27 and J is TRBJ1-1; no clear D gene. Trimming removed 6 bases at V and 3 bases at J, with 23 bases between. The CDR3 has 17 residues. Germline V gene sequence: CDR1 MNHEY, CDR2 SMNVEV (reference sequence). In DNA form, the CDR3 reads TGTGCCAGCAGGACATTTATAAGGACGAGCATGGACACTGAAGCTTTCTTT. Protein product: CASRTFIRTSMDTEAFF.

The V gene is TRBV6-6, the J gene TRBJ2-2; D gene ambiguous. V was pared by 5 bases and J by 5 bases, with 6 bases between. Germline V gives CDR1 MNHNY, CDR2 SVGAGI (reference sequence). The CDR3 runs to 12 residues. CDR3 amino acids: CASSQETGELFF. CDR3 nucleotides: TGTGCCAGCAGTCAGGAAACCGGGGAGCTGTTTTTT.

This chain connects TRBV7-2 to TRBJ2-3; TRBD2 matches 12 bases. Per germline, CDR1 SGHTA and CDR2 FQGNSA. This CDR3 has 16 amino acids. The trim removed 1 base at V and 6 bases at J, leaving 5 bases unmatched. The chain's CDR3 is CASSLGLAGVRDTQYF. The CDR3, as DNA: TGTGCCAGCAGCTTAGGACTAGCGGGAGTACGGGATACGCAGTATTTT.

This sequence joins TRBV7-9 and TRBJ2-2; no clear D. CDR1 is SEHNR and CDR2 is FQNEAQ in the germline V gene (reference sequence). The CDR3 contains 15 residues. The V and J ends lost 2 bases and 1 base respectively, with 8 bases between them. In DNA, the CDR3 is TGTGCCAGCAGCTTAATCCTCGGGAACACCGGGGAGCTGTTTTTT. Amino acids: CASSLILGNTGELFF.

The chain combines TRBV4-2 with TRBJ1-6; TRBD1 might be the D (6 bases). The V gene lost 0 bases and the J gene lost 10 bases, with 13 bases spanning the gap. The CDR3 has 15 amino acids. From germline, CDR1 is LGHNA and CDR2 YNFKEQ. CDR3 nucleotides: TGTGCCAGCAGCCAAGATCGGGGGCGAGAATCACCCCTCCACTTT. This codes for CASSQDRGRESPLHF.

This clone appeared once. The V and J genes are TRBV7-3 and TRBJ2-7, with D hard to call. Germline CDR1 and CDR2: SGHTA and FQGTGA. The CDR3 runs 11 residues. Trimming took off 7 bases at V and 5 bases at J, with 9 bases between the two ends. The DNA of the CDR3 is TGTGCCAGCACCGTGTACCACGAGCAGTACTTC. It translates to CASTVYHEQYF.

J is TRBJ1-4 and V is TRBV11-3, with D perhaps matching TRBD1 (6 bases). Germline values: CDR1 SGHNT, CDR2 YENEEA. Deletions cut 2 bases from V and 5 bases from J, with 12 bases between. CDR3 length equals 15 residues. The CDR3 protein is CASSLIAGENEKLFF. CDR3 in DNA: TGTGCCAGCAGCTTAATCGCAGGGGAGAATGAAAAACTGTTTTTT.

Concerning this clone itself: Germline is not matched at one junction end, which may reflect a read error. V is TRBV7-7 and J is TRBJ2-5, with 8 bases identical to TRBD2. The germline CDR1 and CDR2 sequences are SSHAT and FNYEAQ (reference sequence). The CDR3 totals 15 residues. CDR3 DNA: TGTGCTAGCAGCTTCACTAGCGGACTCCAAGAGACCCAGTACTTC. Protein product: CASSFTSGLQETQYF.

The V call is TRBV27, the J call TRBJ1-4, with no clear D. The germline V gene encodes CDR1 MNHEY and CDR2 SMNVEV (reference sequence). The CDR3 is 16 amino acids. With 6 bases removed from V and 3 bases from J, the gap between germline ends came to 17 bases. CDR3 sequence: CASSPTLGSANEKLFF. DNA for the CDR3: TGTGCCAGCAGCCCCACCCTCGGGTCGGCTAATGAAAAACTGTTTTTT.